This T cell receptor (beta chain) appears in the sequencing data of a study of T-cell reconstitution after alpha-beta-depleted transplantation in children. CDR1 and CDR2 (germline): MNHEY, SMNVEV (reference sequence). The germline V and J ends were trimmed by 3 bases and 1 base, with 16 bases remaining between them. The CDR3 is 17 residues long. This clonotype was found a few times. Unique molecular identifiers featured in how the TCRbeta library was prepared. In TCRdb, the PCR reads were re-called with MiXCR into one record per CDR3 protein. The sample lists hundreds of thousands of distinct CDR3 sequences; roughly 15% were seen once.

The chain is built from TRBV27 and TRBJ1-5; D might be TRBD1 (6 bases). This specimen consisted of PBMCs from the stem cell graft donor, obtained from the stem cell graft. This clonotype originated in a human donor who donated a stem cell graft to a child with acute myeloid leukemia. The CDR3 nucleotides read TGTGCCAGCAGTTTTCCCCCGGGGCAGGGGAGCAATCAGCCCCAGCATTTT. Amino acids: CASSFPPGQGSNQPQHF.